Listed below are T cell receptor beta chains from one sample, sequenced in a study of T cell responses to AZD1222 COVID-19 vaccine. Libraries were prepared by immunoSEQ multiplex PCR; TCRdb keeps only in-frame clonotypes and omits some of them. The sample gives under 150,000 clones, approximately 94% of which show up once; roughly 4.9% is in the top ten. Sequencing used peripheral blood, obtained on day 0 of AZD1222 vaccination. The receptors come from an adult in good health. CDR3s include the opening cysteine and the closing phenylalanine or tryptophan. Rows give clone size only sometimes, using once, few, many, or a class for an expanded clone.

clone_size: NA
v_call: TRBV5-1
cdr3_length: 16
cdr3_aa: CASSLAGRGGLYEQYF

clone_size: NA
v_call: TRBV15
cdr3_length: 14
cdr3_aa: CATSSGRGDGELFF

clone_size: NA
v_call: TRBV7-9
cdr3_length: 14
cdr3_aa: CASSLGIAPDTQYF

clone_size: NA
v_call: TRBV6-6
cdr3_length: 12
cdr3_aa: CASKTPGGEAFF

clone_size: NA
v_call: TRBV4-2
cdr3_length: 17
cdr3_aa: CASSLAKVSGGADTQYF

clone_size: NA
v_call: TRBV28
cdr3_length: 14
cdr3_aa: CASREGALNTEAFF

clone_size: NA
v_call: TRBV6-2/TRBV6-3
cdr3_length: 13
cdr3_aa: CASSYFQGTEAFF

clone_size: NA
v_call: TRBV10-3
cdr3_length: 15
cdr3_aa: CAIRTTATGDYGYTF

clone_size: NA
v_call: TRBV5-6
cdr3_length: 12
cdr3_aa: CASTLMGDEQYF

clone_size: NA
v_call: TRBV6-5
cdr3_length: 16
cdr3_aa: CASSYSTTPAPYEQYF

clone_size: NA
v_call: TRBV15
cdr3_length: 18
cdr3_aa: CATSSGQASAPSTDTQYF

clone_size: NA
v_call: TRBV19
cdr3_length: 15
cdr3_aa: CASSLPGAGAREQYF

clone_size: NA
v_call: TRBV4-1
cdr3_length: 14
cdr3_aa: CASSEGLGGDEQYF

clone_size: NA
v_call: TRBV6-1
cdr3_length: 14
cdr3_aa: CASSEIAENTEAFF

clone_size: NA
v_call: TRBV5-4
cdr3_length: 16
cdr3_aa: CASSMTGGLMNTEAFF

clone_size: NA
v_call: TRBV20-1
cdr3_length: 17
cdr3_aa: CSASAPSGGGKSYEQYF

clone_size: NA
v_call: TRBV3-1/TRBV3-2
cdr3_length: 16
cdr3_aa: CASSHIQASGYETQYF

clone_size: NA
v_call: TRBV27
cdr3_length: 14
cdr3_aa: CASMQRGGNQPQHF

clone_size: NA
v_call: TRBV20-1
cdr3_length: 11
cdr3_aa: CSARDNTEAFF

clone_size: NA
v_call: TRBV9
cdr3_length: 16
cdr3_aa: CASSPALRSGDSPLHF

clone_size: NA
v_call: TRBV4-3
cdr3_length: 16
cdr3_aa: CASSRYFQGDLAEAFF

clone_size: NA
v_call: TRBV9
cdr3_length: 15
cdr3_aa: CASSVERDRGNTIYF

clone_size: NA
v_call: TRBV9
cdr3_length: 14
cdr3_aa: CASSPSGQWGEQYF

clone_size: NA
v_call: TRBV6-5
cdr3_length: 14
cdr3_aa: CASSYVGPTDTQYF

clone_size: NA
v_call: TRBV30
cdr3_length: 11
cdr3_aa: CASGTGYGYTF

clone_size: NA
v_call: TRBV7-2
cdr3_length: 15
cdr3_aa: CASSLATSRYNEQFF

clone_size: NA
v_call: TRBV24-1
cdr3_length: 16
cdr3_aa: CATSDLTGYSGNTIYF

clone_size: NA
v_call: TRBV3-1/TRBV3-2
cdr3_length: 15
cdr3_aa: CASSQGRGSGNTIYF

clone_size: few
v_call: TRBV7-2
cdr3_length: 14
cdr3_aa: CASSGLAVGYEQYF

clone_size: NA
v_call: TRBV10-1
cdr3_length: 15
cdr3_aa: CASIIPRDRVYEQYF

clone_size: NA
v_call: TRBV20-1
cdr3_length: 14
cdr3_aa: CSASIGSSYNEQFF

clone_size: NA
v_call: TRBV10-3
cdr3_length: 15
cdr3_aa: CAISGMGTNTGELFF

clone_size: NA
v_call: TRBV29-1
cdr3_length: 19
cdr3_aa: CSVSVAGGFSQSSTDTQYF

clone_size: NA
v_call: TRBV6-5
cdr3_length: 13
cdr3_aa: CASSRDRGYEQYF

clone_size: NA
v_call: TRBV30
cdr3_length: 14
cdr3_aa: CAWSRTGVMYEQYF

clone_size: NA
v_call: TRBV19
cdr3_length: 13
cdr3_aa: CASSTGTVYGYTF

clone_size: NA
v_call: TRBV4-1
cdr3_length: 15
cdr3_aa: CASSPRPVPQETQYF

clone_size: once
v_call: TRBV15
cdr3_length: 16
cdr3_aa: CATSRVIGGTNEKLFF

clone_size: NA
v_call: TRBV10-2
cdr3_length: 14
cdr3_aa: CATARDRVEQPQHF

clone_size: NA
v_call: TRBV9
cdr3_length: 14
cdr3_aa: CASSVVDDNSPLHF

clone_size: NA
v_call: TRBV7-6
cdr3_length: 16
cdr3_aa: CASSLEMGGQGREQYF

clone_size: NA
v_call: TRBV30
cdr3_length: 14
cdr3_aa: CAWTGRLSIYEQYF

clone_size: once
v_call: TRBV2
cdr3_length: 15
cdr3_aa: CASSRDRISNQPQHF